This T cell receptor beta chain derives from a study of T-cell memory formation after mild COVID-19. About the study: Across donors, TCR clusters were largely donor specific.

The germline V gene encodes CDR1 SGHAT and CDR2 FQNNGV. Trimming took off 4 bases at V and 0 bases at J, with 19 bases between the two ends. The CDR3 contains 18 residues. TCRdb re-analysed the 5' RACE reads in MiXCR, keeping a single row per CDR3 protein. The sample has about 130,000 distinct CDR3 sequences, 20% to 25% seen once. The rearrangement uses TRBV11-2 and TRBJ2-1, with unresolved D. The TCR was taken from an adult woman who had mild COVID-19 (a few samples of this study predate the infection). Cell type and time point are not known. The specimen was PBMCs or a T cell subset sorted from them (not recorded which). CDR3 sequence reads: CASSYPLHVGSSYNEQFF. The CDR3 DNA is TGTGCCAGCAGCTACCCCCTCCATGTAGGTAGCTCCTACAATGAGCAGTTCTTC.